This entry features one T cell receptor beta chain sequence. Its specificity is not known. This sample was taken from a study of T cell responses to AZD1222 COVID-19 vaccine. Study findings and constraints: The breadth and depth of Spike-specific TCRs increased once two AZD1222 doses had been given. Repertoire samples came only from after the peak T cell response.

This CDR3 has 16 amino acids. Germline V gene lookup returns CDR1 MNHEY and CDR2 SMNVEV (reference sequence). Between the trimmed V and J ends, which lost 0 bases and 0 bases, there was a span of 11 bases. Method: immunoSEQ multiplex PCR; TCRdb's copy keeps in-frame clones and lacks some. The sample comprises 110,000 to 150,000 clones, 93% of which are singletons, and around 5% rests with the top ten. The rearrangement joins TRBV27 to TRBJ1-1; possibly TRBD1 for D (5 bases). The source was peripheral blood, collected on day 0 of AZD1222 vaccination. This receptor was identified in an adult in good health. The CDR3 sequence: CASSLSGEGMNTEAFF. CDR3 coding DNA: TGTGCCAGCAGTTTATCGGGCGAGGGGATGAACACTGAAGCTTTCTTT.